These 14 T cell receptor beta chains share one sample of origin, sequenced in a study of blood T cell repertoires in COVID-19. The data were produced by immunoSEQ multiplex PCR, yet TCRdb's version contains in-frame clones alone and is incomplete. Among a few hundred thousand clones listed, roughly 88% were seen once. Sequenced input: peripheral blood. These TCRs come from a man aged 18-30 years with active or convalescent COVID-19.

J is TRBJ2-3 and V is TRBV29-1, with TRBD1 matching 10 bases. Germline V gene lookup returns CDR1 SQVTM and CDR2 ANQGSEA. The ends lost 6 bases at V and 8 bases at J; junction bases unmatched: 11. The CDR3 totals 14 residues. CDR3 sequence reads: CSVAGTGALGTQYF. As DNA, the CDR3 is TGCAGCGTCGCCGGGACAGGGGCGTTAGGTACGCAGTATTTT.

This clone occurred once. V is TRBV7-9 and J is TRBJ2-7; 9 bases agree with TRBD1. This CDR3 has 14 amino acids. V shed 5 bases, J shed 4 bases, and the junction held 6 bases outside the gene matches. The germline V gene has CDR1 SEHNR and CDR2 FQNEAQ (reference sequence). CDR3 loop: CASSPRTGDYEQYF. CDR3 sequence (DNA): TGTGCCAGCAGCCCCCGGACAGGGGATTACGAGCAGTACTTC.

Only one count was recorded for this clone. The chain recombines TRBV9 with TRBJ2-1; perhaps TRBD2 as D (5 bases). V gave up 4 bases and J gave up 8 bases, with 22 bases separating them. This CDR3 comprises 16 residues. Germline V gives CDR1 SGDLS, CDR2 YYNGEE. The CDR3 DNA reads as TGTGCCAGCAGCTTCGATGCGGGCTCCTACATCGATGAGCAGTTCTTC. Amino acid sequence: CASSFDAGSYIDEQFF.

V usage is TRBV12-3 or TRBV12-4 and J usage is TRBJ1-1; D may be TRBD1 (5 bases). Trimming cost V 6 bases and J 2 bases, with 10 bases left between them. This CDR3 is 13 amino acids long. The CDR3 DNA reads as TGTGCCAGCAGCCAAGACAGAAACACTGAAGCTTTCTTT. The encoded protein is CASSQDRNTEAFF.

The V and J genes are TRBV6-6 and TRBJ2-3; 8 bases fit TRBD1. Germline V lookup: CDR1 MNHNY, CDR2 SVGAGI (reference sequence). V lost 5 bases to trimming and J lost 4 bases; unmatched junction nucleotides: 8. The CDR3 contains 15 residues. CDR3 loop: CASSTDRVSADTQYF. The CDR3 bases are TGTGCCAGCAGTACGGACAGGGTGTCGGCAGATACGCAGTATTTT.

This clone was recorded a few times. The chain links TRBV5-6 to TRBJ1-5; the match to TRBD1 covers 7 bases. This CDR3 has 13 residues. In germline, CDR1 is SGHDT, CDR2 YYEEEE. V dropped 5 bases and J dropped 5; count of bases not matched to a gene: 4. CDR3 sequence reads: CASSHTGDQPQHF. CDR3 DNA sequence: TGTGCCAGCAGTCACACAGGGGATCAGCCCCAGCATTTT.

The rearrangement links TRBV5-6 to TRBJ1-6, with TRBD1 matching 8 bases. V was clipped by 3 bases and J by 12 bases; unmatched bases: 11. The CDR3 is 15 amino acids. The germline CDR1 and CDR2 sequences are SGHDT and YYEEEE. Here the CDR3 DNA reads TGTGCCAGCAGCTACGGACAGGGCCTGTGGGAACCCCTCCACTTT. Translation: CASSYGQGLWEPLHF. The full variable domain, rest sourced from reference TRBV5-6 and TRBJ1-6, is DAGVTQSPTHLIKTRGQQVTLRCSPKSGHDTVSWYQQALGQGPQFIFQYYEEEERQRGNFPDRFSGHQFPNYSSELNVNALLLGDSALYLCASSYGQGLWEPLHFGNGTRLTVT.

The chain links TRBV2 to TRBJ1-4, with TRBD1 matching over 8 bases. CDR1 and CDR2 (germline): SNHLY, FYNNEI. With 6 bases clipped from V and 13 bases from J, the junction kept 10 bases outside the gene matches. CDR3 size: 13 residues. The DNA of the CDR3 is TGTGCCAGCAGGGGAATACAGGGGGAAGCACTGTTTTTT. Translated, it gives CASRGIQGEALFF.

V gene TRBV7-2 combines with J gene TRBJ1-1; 8 bases align to TRBD1. Per germline, CDR1 SGHTA and CDR2 FQGNSA. The CDR3 has 14 amino acids. The trim removed 2 bases at V and 5 bases at J, leaving 4 bases unmatched. This CDR3 reads CASSLTGGRTEAFF. The CDR3 coding sequence is TGTGCCAGCAGCTTAACAGGGGGTAGAACTGAAGCTTTCTTT.

The rearrangement links TRBV2 to TRBJ2-7; weak D call: TRBD1 (5 bases). Germline assignment: CDR1 SNHLY and CDR2 FYNNEI. The CDR3 is 14 amino acids. V lost 1 base to trimming and J lost 1 base, with 8 bases between them. The CDR3 bases are TGTGCCAGCAGTGAAGGTAGGGGATCCTACGAGCAGTACTTC. Residues: CASSEGRGSYEQYF. Filled out from reference TRBV2 and TRBJ2-7, the complete variable domain reads EPEVTQTPSHQVTQMGQEVILRCVPISNHLYFYWYRQILGQKVEFLVSFYNNEISEKSEIFDDQFSVERPDGSNFTLKIRSTKLEDSAMYFCASSEGRGSYEQYFGPGTRLTVT.

This rearrangement joins TRBV4-2 to TRBJ2-7; 10 nucleotides match TRBD2. Per the germline V gene, CDR1 is LGHNA and CDR2 is YNFKEQ. Trimming at V came to 2 bases and at J to 2 bases, leaving 3 bases not matched to a gene. The CDR3 covers 15 residues. In DNA, the CDR3 is TGTGCCAGCAGCCAACGAGCGGGGGGGCCCTACGAGCAGTACTTC. This sequence encodes CASSQRAGGPYEQYF.

The chain combines TRBV19 with TRBJ2-7, with D perhaps TRBD1 (6 bases). Trimming took off 2 bases at V and 1 base at J, with 9 bases between the two ends. CDR1 LNHDA and CDR2 SQIVND come from the germline V gene (reference sequence). The CDR3 covers 14 residues. CDR3 DNA sequence: TGTGCCAGTAGTATAAGGGACACATCCTACGAGCAGTACTTC. Translation: CASSIRDTSYEQYF.

The chain recombines TRBV5-4 with TRBJ2-2; possibly TRBD2 for D (5 bases). The length of the CDR3 is 14 residues. In germline, CDR1 is SGHNT, CDR2 YYREEE (reference sequence). V lost 0 bases and J 6 bases, leaving 9 bases between the germline ends. CDR3 DNA: TGTGCCAGCAGCTTGGTGTCCGGGGCCGGGGAGCTGTTTTTT. Protein sequence: CASSLVSGAGELFF. The complete variable domain, with remaining parts taken from reference TRBV5-4 and TRBJ2-2, reads ETGVTQSPTHLIKTRGQQVTLRCSSQSGHNTVSWYQQALGQGPQFIFQYYREEENGRGNFPPRFSGLQFPNYSSELNVNALELDDSALYLCASSLVSGAGELFFGEGSRLTVL.

CDR3 coding DNA: TGTGCCAGCAGCTTGGGCGCCGGGAGCAATCAGCCCCAGCATTTT. It specifies CASSLGAGSNQPQHF. The chain recombines TRBV5-6 with TRBJ1-5; D unclear. The CDR3 covers 15 residues. Germline lookup yields CDR1 SGHDT and CDR2 YYEEEE. The ends were cut back, 0 bases at V and 1 base at J, with 8 bases in the middle.